Sequencing of this TCR beta chain was carried out in a study of shared clonotypes between healthy human individuals. About the study: Participating donors consisted of a couple of women and a few men aged 18 to 49.

Trimming removed 4 bases at V and 0 bases at J, with 15 bases between. The CDR3 sequence is 16 residues long. CDR1 is SNHLY and CDR2 is FYNNEI in the germline V gene. Repertoires were generated with immunoSEQ multiplex PCR, while TCRdb's copy carries only in-frame clones and drops some. The table includes roughly 500,000 clones, approximately 85% detected once. The chain combines TRBV2 with TRBJ1-1; D may be TRBD1 (6 bases). The material sequenced was PBMCs. The receptor's source is a woman aged 40 to 55 in good health. Some clones in this sample may be carry-over from other donors' samples. The CDR3 coding sequence is TGTGCCAGCAGTGTCAGGGGAGTGGGTTTGAACACTGAAGCTTTCTTT. This sequence encodes CASSVRGVGLNTEAFF. The variable domain in full, with the rest retrieved from reference TRBV2 and TRBJ1-1, is EPEVTQTPSHQVTQMGQEVILRCVPISNHLYFYWYRQILGQKVEFLVSFYNNEISEKSEIFDDQFSVERPDGSNFTLKIRSTKLEDSAMYFCASSVRGVGLNTEAFFGQGTRLTVV.